The 15 T cell receptor beta chains presented below share a single source sample, sequenced in a study of cytomegalovirus exposure and HLA in healthy donors. Vbeta (60) and Jbeta (13) primers were used in the PCR. The assay was immunoSEQ multiplex PCR, and TCRdb's table has in-frame clones only and misses some. The sample lists over 250,000 clones; roughly 70% were seen once. The sample was PBMCs. These TCRs come from a female donor in good health and CMV-seronegative.

CDR3: CASSLAVGSYGYTF. The CDR3 DNA sequence: TGTGCCAGCAGCTTGGCCGTCGGGAGCTATGGCTACACCTTC. The chain carries TRBV5-5 and TRBJ1-2; D gene ambiguous. Germline assignment: CDR1 SGHKS and CDR2 YYEKEE (reference sequence). The CDR3 contains 14 residues. V gave up 0 bases and J gave up 4 bases, with 10 bases separating them.

This clone was detected only a few times. This chain connects TRBV9 to TRBJ2-5, with 8 bases identical to TRBD2. V trimming: 3 bases; J trimming: 5 bases; junction bases outside the gene matches: 3. Germline loops: CDR1 SGDLS, CDR2 YYNGEE. The CDR3 is 13 amino acids. The DNA for the CDR3 is TGTGCCAGCAGCGCGGGACTAGTTGAGACCCAGTACTTC. Translated, it gives CASSAGLVETQYF.

The V call is TRBV27, the J call TRBJ2-6; possible D gene TRBD1, 6 bases. The V end was cut by 4 bases, the J end by 4 bases, with 8 bases between. The germline gives CDR1 MNHEY, CDR2 SMNVEV (reference sequence). The CDR3 has 14 amino acids. CDR3 amino acids: CASSWGPGANVLTF. For the CDR3, the DNA is TGTGCCAGCAGTTGGGGGCCCGGGGCCAACGTCCTGACTTTC.

This chain connects TRBV5-4 to TRBJ2-1; 10 bases agree with TRBD2. V shed 0 bases, J shed 6 bases, and the junction held 9 bases outside the gene matches. The CDR3 sequence is 17 residues long. The V gene's germline CDR1 is SGHNT and CDR2 YYREEE (reference sequence). The DNA for the CDR3 is TGTGCCAGCAGCTTGGCCGGGACTAGCGTTCGGGTCAATGAGCAGTTCTTC. Translation gives CASSLAGTSVRVNEQFF.

V is TRBV5-1 and J is TRBJ1-3; no firm D call. The CDR3 consists of 15 residues. Per germline, CDR1 SGHRS and CDR2 YFSETQ. V dropped 4 bases and J dropped 0 bases, with 11 bases sitting between them. CDR3 coding DNA: TGCGCCAGCAGCCCGCAACCAGTCTCTGGAAACACCATATATTTT. Residues: CASSPQPVSGNTIYF.

This sequence joins TRBV9 and TRBJ2-3, with 12 bases lining up with TRBD2. Trimming removed 0 bases from V and 7 bases from J; junction bases left unmatched: 9. This CDR3 is built from 17 residues. CDR1 SGDLS and CDR2 YYNGEE come from the germline V gene. The CDR3 spells CASSVGLTSGRGNTQYF. In nucleotides, the CDR3 is TGTGCCAGCAGCGTAGGGTTGACTAGCGGGAGAGGAAATACGCAGTATTTT.

The chain has TRBV7-6 and TRBJ2-1; D possibly corresponds to TRBD1 (5 bases). Looked up from germline, CDR1 is SGHVS and CDR2 is FNYEAQ. The CDR3 sequence is 15 residues long. V was shortened by 1 base and J by 5 bases, with 12 bases between the two germline ends. The CDR3 DNA sequence: TGTGCCAGCAGCTTAGGCAGGGTCCAGAACAATGAGCAGTTCTTC. Protein: CASSLGRVQNNEQFF.

This chain joins TRBV11-2 and TRBJ2-7; 7 positions agree with TRBD2. CDR1 and CDR2 (germline): SGHAT, FQNNGV. The CDR3 contains 15 residues. The trim removed 6 bases at V and 5 bases at J, leaving 13 bases unmatched. The CDR3 region has the DNA TGTGCCAGCAGGGGCCCGACTAGCCTATCGGACGAGCAGTACTTC. Residues: CASRGPTSLSDEQYF. The variable domain in full, completed from reference TRBV11-2 and TRBJ2-7, reads EAGVAQSPRYKIIEKRQSVAFWCNPISGHATLYWYQQILGQGPKLLIQFQNNGVVDDSQLPKDRFSAERLKGVDSTLKIQPAKLEDSAVYLCASRGPTSLSDEQYFGPGTRLTVT.

The genes are TRBV5-5 and TRBJ2-2; 8 positions match TRBD1. Looked up from germline, CDR1 is SGHKS and CDR2 is YYEKEE (reference sequence). The V and J ends lost 3 bases and 4 bases, in that order; junction bases with no gene match: 5. CDR3 size: 15 residues. CDR3 DNA: TGTGCCAGCAGCTCGACAGGGGCAGGCACCGGGGAGCTGTTTTTT. Translating gives CASSSTGAGTGELFF. Full variable domain (outside the CDR3, taken from reference TRBV5-5 and TRBJ2-2): DAGVTQSPTHLIKTRGQQVTLRCSPISGHKSVSWYQQVLGQGPQFIFQYYEKEERGRGNFPDRFSARQFPNYSSELNVNALLLGDSALYLCASSSTGAGTGELFFGEGSRLTVL.

The V call is TRBV9, the J call TRBJ2-3; D remains ambiguous. The CDR3 spans 12 residues. Trimming cost V 3 bases and J 2 bases, with 4 bases left between them. The V gene's germline CDR1 is SGDLS and CDR2 YYNGEE. CDR3 in DNA: TGTGCCAGCAGCGCCCACACAGATACGCAGTATTTT. Its translation: CASSAHTDTQYF.

The J gene is TRBJ2-4, the V gene TRBV28, with 7 bases identical to TRBD2. Germline-derived CDR1 and CDR2 are MDHEN and SYDVKM. CDR3 length equals 13 residues. The J segment lost 12 bases and the V segment lost 0 bases, leaving 5 bases of the junction unmatched. For the CDR3, the DNA is TGTGCCAGCAGTTTATGGCGGGAGCTCTATCAGTACTTC. This sequence encodes CASSLWRELYQYF. The full variable domain, in which reference TRBV28 and TRBJ2-4 provide the parts outside the CDR3, is DVKVTQSSRYLVKRTGEKVFLECVQDMDHENMFWYRQDPGLGLRLIYFSYDVKMKEKGDIPEGYSVSREKKERFSLILESASTNQTSMYLCASSLWRELYQYFGAGTRLSVL.

The chain joins TRBV19 to TRBJ2-7; 8 positions agree with TRBD2. The CDR3 is made up of 15 amino acids. Germline V lookup: CDR1 LNHDA, CDR2 SQIVND (reference sequence). V gave up 11 bases and J gave up 3 bases; unmatched junction bases: 15. The CDR3 loop is CAASNRLGRGYEQYF. The CDR3 DNA reads TGTGCCGCCAGTAACCGTCTCGGGAGGGGCTACGAGCAGTACTTC. Full variable domain (rest looked up from reference TRBV19 and TRBJ2-7): DGGITQSPKYLFRKEGQNVTLSCEQNLNHDAMYWYRQDPGQGLRLIYYSQIVNDFQKGDIAEGYSVSREKKESFPLTVTSAQKNPTAFYLCAASNRLGRGYEQYFGPGTRLTVT.

A few counts support this clone. The chain recombines TRBV27 with TRBJ2-5; maybe TRBD1 (5 bases). The CDR3 totals 11 residues. Trimming removed 7 bases from V and 5 bases from J, with 8 bases in between. Germline V gene sequence: CDR1 MNHEY, CDR2 SMNVEV (reference sequence). The CDR3 is CASIAGETQYF. The CDR3 DNA follows: TGTGCCAGCATAGCAGGGGAGACCCAGTACTTC.

The chain carries TRBV7-2 and TRBJ1-2, with D possibly TRBD1 on 6 matching bases. Germline V gene lookup returns CDR1 SGHTA and CDR2 FQGNSA. V was clipped by 0 bases and J by 3 bases, with 11 bases between them. The CDR3 has 15 amino acids. CDR3 nucleotides: TGTGCCAGCAGCTTAGCGGGCCAGGGGTACTATGGCTACACCTTC. Encoded protein: CASSLAGQGYYGYTF.

In the case of this clone: It is unclear where the CDR3 begins or ends on the DNA, so no DNA is shown, and the CDR3 is as TCRdb lists it. This rearrangement joins TRBV7-9 to TRBJ1-2. Germline V gene data show CDR1 as SEHNR and CDR2 as FQNEAQ (reference sequence). A total of 12 residues make up the CDR3, ends included. The CDR3 loop reads CSSSLGVAGGTF.